Following are 10 T cell receptor beta chains from one sample sequenced in a study of blood T cell repertoires in COVID-19. Some clones are missing from TCRdb's copy, which holds only in-frame ones; the method was immunoSEQ multiplex PCR. The table has 310,000 or so clones, 88% seen once. Sequencing was performed on peripheral blood. The receptor source for this set is a woman between 25 and 40 years old with COVID-19, enrolled during active disease.

The J gene is TRBJ1-6, the V gene TRBV9; 7 bases are a match to TRBD1. The CDR3 covers 15 residues. Trimming cost V 1 base and J 10 bases; bases outside gene matches: 8. CDR1 is SGDLS, CDR2 YYNGEE, per germline. The CDR3 spells CASSVSVTGPSPLHF. The DNA of the CDR3 is TGTGCCAGCAGCGTATCGGTGACAGGGCCATCACCCCTCCACTTT.

The chain links TRBV18 to TRBJ2-7, with 11 bases lining up with TRBD2. V dropped 3 bases and J dropped 6; count of bases not matched to a gene: 19. The CDR3 spans 19 residues. The germline gives CDR1 KGHSH, CDR2 LQKENI. Here the CDR3 DNA reads TGTGCCAGCTCACCCGGGCCATTGGGTACTAGCGGGAGAAAGGGCGAGCAGTACTTC. Residues: CASSPGPLGTSGRKGEQYF.

This clone was seen more than once but under ten times. The chain has TRBV7-3 and TRBJ1-2, with D perhaps TRBD1 (5 bases). Trimming stripped 1 base from V and 3 bases from J, with 12 bases between. Germline-derived CDR1 and CDR2 are SGHTA and FQGTGA. CDR3 size: 15 residues. The CDR3 sequence: CASSLNGREDYGYTF. Here the CDR3 DNA reads TGTGCCAGCAGCTTAAATGGCAGGGAGGACTATGGCTACACCTTC.

The chain uses TRBV2 and TRBJ2-7; 9 bases are a match to TRBD1. V was clipped by 8 bases and J by 5 bases; unmatched bases: 7. Germline V gene data show CDR1 as SNHLY and CDR2 as FYNNEI. There are 13 residues in the CDR3. Here the CDR3 reads CASRGQGPHEQYF. The CDR3 coding sequence is TGTGCCAGCCGAGGACAGGGGCCTCACGAGCAGTACTTC. The full variable domain, with the rest looked up from reference TRBV2 and TRBJ2-7, is EPEVTQTPSHQVTQMGQEVILRCVPISNHLYFYWYRQILGQKVEFLVSFYNNEISEKSEIFDDQFSVERPDGSNFTLKIRSTKLEDSAMYFCASRGQGPHEQYFGPGTRLTVT.

V usage is TRBV2 and J usage is TRBJ1-1, with 7 nucleotides matching TRBD1. The ends lost 6 bases at V and 1 base at J; junction bases unmatched: 5. Germline V gives CDR1 SNHLY, CDR2 FYNNEI. CDR3 length: 14 amino acids. CDR3 loop: CASRNRGSNTEAFF. The CDR3 DNA is TGTGCCAGCAGGAACAGGGGTTCGAACACTGAAGCTTTCTTT. The complete variable domain, with remaining parts taken from reference TRBV2 and TRBJ1-1, reads EPEVTQTPSHQVTQMGQEVILRCVPISNHLYFYWYRQILGQKVEFLVSFYNNEISEKSEIFDDQFSVERPDGSNFTLKIRSTKLEDSAMYFCASRNRGSNTEAFFGQGTRLTVV.

A few counts support this clone. The V gene is TRBV10-2, the J gene TRBJ1-1; D is unclear. This CDR3 comprises 14 residues. CDR1 is WSHSY and CDR2 is SAAADI in the germline V gene. Between the trimmed V and J ends, which lost 2 bases and 5 bases, there was a span of 12 bases. The CDR3 spells CASSEAGWTTEAFF. DNA of the CDR3: TGCGCCAGCAGTGAGGCGGGGTGGACGACTGAAGCTTTCTTT.

This clone was detected once. This chain links TRBV14 with TRBJ2-2; 13 bases map to TRBD2. V lost 3 bases, J lost 2 bases, and 3 bases stayed unmatched. Germline values: CDR1 SGHDN, CDR2 FVKESK. This CDR3 region has 17 residues. The CDR3 bases are TGTGCCAGCAGCCATAGACTAGCGGGAGGCAACACCGGGGAGCTGTTTTTT. Its protein is CASSHRLAGGNTGELFF.

The chain couples TRBV5-8 to TRBJ2-1, with D possibly being TRBD2 (5 bases). This CDR3 comprises 15 residues. V was shortened by 2 bases and J by 1 base, with 10 bases between the two germline ends. Germline CDR1 is SGHTS and CDR2 is YDEGEE. The CDR3 here is CASSFRGASYNEQFF. DNA for the CDR3: TGTGCCAGCAGCTTCCGGGGAGCATCCTACAATGAGCAGTTCTTC.

The chain employs TRBV7-2 and TRBJ2-7, with D possibly TRBD2 on 5 matching bases. The CDR3 spans 18 residues. CDR1 and CDR2 from the germline V gene are SGHTA and FQGNSA. The germline V and J ends were trimmed by 3 bases and 0 bases, with 21 bases remaining between them. For the CDR3, the DNA is TGTGCCAGCAGCTTTAAACGGTTCGGGATACCGAGCTCCTACGAGCAGTACTTC. Amino acids: CASSFKRFGIPSSYEQYF.

V and J are TRBV18 and TRBJ1-5; 9 bases fit TRBD1. The CDR3 consists of 16 residues. CDR1 KGHSH and CDR2 LQKENI come from the germline V gene. Germline trimming cut 1 base from V and 6 bases from J; bases unmatched to any gene: 7. CDR3 in amino acids: CASSPLPQGAGQPQHF. As DNA, the CDR3 is TGTGCCAGCTCACCACTCCCACAGGGGGCAGGTCAGCCCCAGCATTTT.